This TCR beta chain was recorded in a study of blood T cell repertoires in COVID-19. Study details: Samples of COVID-19 (acute and convalescent) were obtained from the United States, Italy and Spain. T cells, B-cell-depleted T cells, or PBMCs supplied cDNA or gDNA.

In the source study's methods: The assay estimated nucleated cells by amplifying reference gene primers. Sequencing used immunoSEQ multiplex PCR; TCRdb keeps in-frame clones, though not all of them. The D gene and trimming were derived from the DNA, and the V and J assignments and clone size from that table. The sample records 180,000 or so clones, just under 85% being singletons. The sequenced sample consisted of peripheral blood. This TCR derives from a human donor with acute or convalescent COVID-19. The donor label of this sample is uncertain.

In DNA form, the CDR3 reads TGTGCCAGTAGTCGAACCGCCACCGGGATTCTCGCTGGCTACACCTTC. Translated: CASSRTATGILAGYTF. The rearrangement links TRBV19 to TRBJ1-2; no clear D gene. V was clipped by 5 bases and J by 7 bases, with 23 bases between them. In germline, CDR1 is LNHDA, CDR2 SQIVND (reference sequence). This CDR3 is built from 16 residues.